This T cell receptor beta chain was obtained from a study of a mutant IDH1 vaccine in newly diagnosed glioma. This clone was observed a handful of times. No antigen is known for it. Trimming left V 3 bases short and J 2 bases short, with 10 bases between. The germline V gene encodes CDR1 MNHNY and CDR2 SVGAGI (reference sequence). This CDR3 region has 14 residues. Method: immunoSEQ multiplex PCR; TCRdb's copy keeps in-frame clones and lacks some. The sample consists of 45,000 or so clones, 81% of them appearing once. Time point denoted: week 35, safety follow-up. Vaccine doses each comprised 300 ug of mutant IDH1 20-mer peptide, with topical imiquimod. Study-level points and caveats: Top peripheral T cell clonotype shifts appeared unrelated to pseudoprogression.

The sequencing here drew on PBMCs, taken from a glioma patient whose treatment included an IDH1 peptide vaccine. The TCR was taken from a woman in her thirties or forties with glioma. Some clones in this sample may be carry-over from other donors' samples. V gene TRBV6-6 combines with J gene TRBJ1-1; the D gene is possibly TRBD1 (5 bases). CDR3 bases: TGTGCCAGCAGTTATTCCAGGGCTAACACTGAAGCTTTCTTT. Amino acids: CASSYSRANTEAFF.